This T cell receptor (beta chain) is from a study of Ad26.COV2.S vaccination and SARS-CoV-2 variants. To note about this clone: Its antigen is not identified.

Treatment: some 19 received Ad26.COV2.S at low or high dose, single or two shots; several received placebo; per-sample allocation not given. Specimen acquisition occurred on day 63 following the initial vaccine or placebo injection. A Boston adult aged 18-55 years was the donor. Study observations and caveats: Reportedly, spike-specific CD8+ and CD4+ T cell responses achieved substantial breadth once vaccination had taken place.

Only in-frame clones appear in the TCRdb table, and some are missing; sequencing was by immunoSEQ multiplex PCR. The sample consists of roughly 400,000 clones, around 89% of them appearing once. This CDR3 is built from 15 residues. Germline V gives CDR1 MDHEN, CDR2 SYDVKM. V gave up 7 bases and J gave up 0 bases, with 16 bases separating them. The material was peripheral blood, obtained in a trial of Ad26.COV2.S vaccine versus placebo. This receptor was identified in a person aged 18 to 65 who received the Ad26.COV2.S COVID-19 vaccine or a placebo. V and J are TRBV28 and TRBJ2-7; D is possibly TRBD1 (5 bases). Here the CDR3 reads CASIQGGGASYEQYF. The CDR3 nucleotides are TGTGCCAGCATTCAGGGCGGTGGGGCCTCCTACGAGCAGTACTTC.